The 28 T cell receptor beta chains below come from one sample, sequenced in a study of cytomegalovirus exposure and HLA in healthy donors. PCR involved 60 Vbeta and 13 Jbeta primers. Profiling relied on immunoSEQ multiplex PCR, and the TCRdb table lists in-frame clones only, not all of them. The table lists 150,000 to 200,000 clones, approximately 83% of them singletons, with about 9.3% in the top ten. Specimen: PBMCs. The source is a young man in good health and CMV-seropositive.

The V call is TRBV5-4, the J call TRBJ2-5; perhaps TRBD2 as D (7 bases). The V gene lost 6 bases and the J gene lost 3 bases, with 9 bases spanning the gap. The CDR3 loop spans 12 amino acids. From germline, CDR1 is SGHNT and CDR2 YYREEE (reference sequence). The CDR3 bases are TGTGCCAGCAAGGGGGGGGAAGAGACCCAGTACTTC. This gives the protein CASKGGEETQYF. The complete variable domain, with remaining parts taken from reference TRBV5-4 and TRBJ2-5, reads ETGVTQSPTHLIKTRGQQVTLRCSSQSGHNTVSWYQQALGQGPQFIFQYYREEENGRGNFPPRFSGLQFPNYSSELNVNALELDDSALYLCASKGGEETQYFGPGTRLLVL.

The genes are TRBV30 and TRBJ2-7; D gene uncertain. The CDR3 has 13 amino acids. Deletions cut 1 base from V and 6 bases from J, with 13 bases between. The germline gives CDR1 GTSNPN, CDR2 SVGIG (reference sequence). In DNA, the CDR3 is TGTGCCTGGAGTGGAGGAGTAGCCCCCGAGCAGTACTTC. Residues: CAWSGGVAPEQYF.

The chain employs TRBV11-3 and TRBJ2-2; weak D call: TRBD1 (6 bases). The germline V gene has CDR1 SGHNT and CDR2 YENEEA. Trimming took 5 bases from V and 2 from J, leaving 15 bases between them. This CDR3 has 16 residues. The CDR3 spells CASSHWTAINTGELFF. The CDR3 nucleotides read TGTGCCAGCAGCCATTGGACAGCAATAAACACCGGGGAGCTGTTTTTT. Drawing the rest from reference TRBV11-3 and TRBJ2-2, the complete variable domain is EAGVVQSPRYKIIEKKQPVAFWCNPISGHNTLYWYLQNLGQGPELLIRYENEEAVDDSQLPKDRFSAERLKGVDSTLKIQPAELGDSAVYLCASSHWTAINTGELFFGEGSRLTVL.

The chain combines TRBV4-3 with TRBJ2-5; tentatively, D is TRBD1 (6 bases). The DNA matches TRBJ2-7 better at its end, which makes the J call doubtful. The germline V gene encodes CDR1 LGHNA and CDR2 YSLEER. The CDR3 extends over 19 amino acids. CDR3: CASSPSGNRNDRRHYEQYF. In DNA form, the CDR3 reads TGCGCCAGCAGCCCCTCTGGGAATCGAAACGACAGGCGTCACTACGAGCAGTACTTC.

The chain uses TRBV4-1 and TRBJ1-4; D gene unclear. The V end was cut by 0 bases, the J end by 8 bases, with 10 bases between. Germline V CDR1 and CDR2: MGHRA, YSYEKL. The CDR3 loop spans 14 amino acids. CDR3 bases: TGCGCCAGCAGCCAAGAGTTTGCCAGGGAAAAACTGTTTTTT. It encodes CASSQEFAREKLFF.

The chain combines TRBV10-1 with TRBJ2-6; unclear D gene. CDR1 and CDR2 (germline): WNHNN, SYGVQD (reference sequence). Deletions cut 2 bases from V and 2 bases from J, with 10 bases between. The CDR3 loop spans 16 amino acids. CDR3: CASSEGLATGANVLTF. DNA of the CDR3: TGCGCCAGCAGTGAGGGGCTTGCTACTGGGGCCAACGTCCTGACTTTC.

This clone was seen a few times. This chain uses TRBV5-6 with TRBJ1-1; D unresolved. This CDR3 has 14 residues. V dropped 0 bases and J dropped 1 base, with 7 bases sitting between them. Per the germline V gene, CDR1 is SGHDT and CDR2 is YYEEEE. The CDR3 bases are TGTGCCAGCAGCTTGGGACGGAGGAACACTGAAGCTTTCTTT. It yields the protein CASSLGRRNTEAFF.

CDR3 residues: CASSLARETSGGAYEQFF. CDR3 in DNA: TGTGCCAGCAGCTTAGCGAGGGAGACTAGCGGGGGGGCTTATGAGCAGTTCTTC. V gene TRBV7-2 combines with J gene TRBJ2-1, with 14 bases aligning to TRBD2. CDR1 is SGHTA, CDR2 FQGNSA, per germline. The CDR3 has 18 residues. V was pared by 0 bases and J by 8 bases, with 9 bases of the junction left unmatched. The variable domain in full, completed from reference TRBV7-2 and TRBJ2-1, reads GAGVSQSPSNKVTEKGKDVELRCDPISGHTALYWYRQSLGQGLEFLIYFQGNSAPDKSGLPSDRFSAERTGGSVSTLTIQRTQQEDSAVYLCASSLARETSGGAYEQFFGPGTRLTVL.

The chain combines TRBV11-2 with TRBJ2-5, with 7 bases aligning to TRBD1. This CDR3 is built from 14 residues. The germline CDR1 and CDR2 sequences are SGHAT and FQNNGV. The V segment lost 4 bases and the J segment 4 bases; nucleotides outside the gene matches: 6. The CDR3 coding sequence is TGTGCCAGCAGCTCGATGACAGGGACAGAGACCCAGTACTTC. This encodes CASSSMTGTETQYF.

This sequence joins TRBV6-1 and TRBJ2-2; 8 bases match TRBD1. Trimming at V came to 4 bases and at J to 0 bases, leaving 4 bases not matched to a gene. Germline V gives CDR1 MNHNS, CDR2 SASEGT. This CDR3 spans 16 amino acids. The CDR3 bases are TGTGCCAGCAGTGCGGGACAGGCGACGAACACCGGGGAGCTGTTTTTT. This encodes CASSAGQATNTGELFF.

The chain carries TRBV7-2 and TRBJ1-5; weak D call: TRBD1 (6 bases). The V gene's germline CDR1 is SGHTA and CDR2 FQGNSA. This CDR3 has 15 amino acids. V was shortened by 1 base and J by 1 base, with 8 bases between the two germline ends. CDR3: CASSLVGGSNQPQHF. CDR3 nucleotides: TGTGCCAGCAGCTTAGTAGGGGGAAGCAATCAGCCCCAGCATTTT.

This clone was seen a single time. The chain links TRBV7-9 to TRBJ1-5, with 7 bases fitting TRBD1. Losses at the gene ends were 4 bases for V and 4 bases for J; bases not matched to a gene: 10. CDR1 is SEHNR and CDR2 is FQNEAQ in the germline V gene (reference sequence). This CDR3 spans 16 amino acids. The chain's CDR3 is CASSSLVGTANQPQHF. The CDR3 DNA follows: TGTGCCAGCAGCTCACTCGTCGGGACAGCTAATCAGCCCCAGCATTTT. The variable domain in full, with the rest retrieved from reference TRBV7-9 and TRBJ1-5, is DTGVSQNPRHKITKRGQNVTFRCDPISEHNRLYWYRQTLGQGPEFLTYFQNEAQLEKSRLLSDRFSAERPKGSFSTLEIQRTEQGDSAMYLCASSSLVGTANQPQHFGDGTRLSIL.

This clone came up a few times. V is TRBV6-1 and J is TRBJ2-7, with 7 bases lining up with TRBD1. The CDR3 length is 15 residues. Germline assignment: CDR1 MNHNS and CDR2 SASEGT. With V trimmed by 6 bases and J by 7 bases, 15 bases remained unmatched. The CDR3 sequence: CASSPGTQGVREQYF. In DNA, the CDR3 is TGTGCCAGCAGCCCCGGTACGCAGGGGGTGCGGGAGCAGTACTTC.

This clone has more than one count but fewer than ten. This chain connects TRBV6-4 to TRBJ2-1; no clear D. The germline V gene has CDR1 MRHNA and CDR2 SNTAGT. Trimming removed 3 bases at V and 4 bases at J, with 7 bases between. The CDR3 loop spans 13 amino acids. The CDR3 DNA reads TGTGCCAGCAGTGAGTTCCCGTACAATGAGCAGTTCTTC. This gives the protein CASSEFPYNEQFF.

The chain employs TRBV9 and TRBJ2-7; 7 nucleotides align to TRBD2. This CDR3 contains 14 residues. V shed 4 bases, J shed 5 bases, and the junction held 9 bases outside the gene matches. CDR1 SGDLS and CDR2 YYNGEE come from the germline V gene. Here the CDR3 DNA reads TGTGCCAGCAGCATAGGACTAGTGTCCCACGAGCAGTACTTC. Amino acids: CASSIGLVSHEQYF. The whole variable domain, filled in from reference TRBV9 and TRBJ2-7, reads DSGVTQTPKHLITATGQRVTLRCSPRSGDLSVYWYQQSLDQGLQFLIQYYNGEERAKGNILERFSAQQFPDLHSELNLSSLELGDSALYFCASSIGLVSHEQYFGPGTRLTVT.

This sequence joins TRBV2 and TRBJ1-2, with 10 nucleotides matching TRBD1. The trim removed 7 bases at V and 8 bases at J, leaving 10 bases unmatched. From germline, CDR1 is SNHLY and CDR2 FYNNEI. The CDR3 totals 14 residues. This CDR3 is CASKTTGGFGGYTF. CDR3 sequence (DNA): TGTGCCAGCAAGACGACAGGGGGCTTCGGGGGCTACACCTTC.

The chain recombines TRBV7-8 with TRBJ2-5; 9 bases line up with TRBD2. The V and J ends lost 2 bases and 5 bases, in that order; junction bases with no gene match: 6. This CDR3 comprises 15 residues. CDR1 SGHVS and CDR2 FQNEAQ come from the germline V gene. CDR3 in DNA: TGTGCCAGCAGCTTATATCCGCTAGCGGGGGAGACCCAGTACTTC. The encoded protein is CASSLYPLAGETQYF.

The genes are TRBV9 and TRBJ2-7; TRBD1 aligns across 8 bases. V dropped 3 bases and J dropped 1; count of bases not matched to a gene: 6. CDR1 is SGDLS and CDR2 is YYNGEE in the germline V gene. The CDR3 contains 15 residues. The CDR3 loop reads CASSGQGQGSYEQYF. In DNA, the CDR3 is TGTGCCAGCAGCGGACAGGGGCAAGGTTCCTACGAGCAGTACTTC. Based on the CDR3 plus reference TRBV9 and TRBJ2-7, the full variable domain is DSGVTQTPKHLITATGQRVTLRCSPRSGDLSVYWYQQSLDQGLQFLIQYYNGEERAKGNILERFSAQQFPDLHSELNLSSLELGDSALYFCASSGQGQGSYEQYFGPGTRLTVT.

The chain couples TRBV4-1 to TRBJ1-2; 9 bases match TRBD1. Germline V lookup: CDR1 MGHRA, CDR2 YSYEKL. The ends lost 1 base at V and 5 bases at J; junction bases unmatched: 5. The length of the CDR3 is 15 residues. The DNA for the CDR3 is TGCGCCAGCAGCCAAGCCGGGACAGGGATTTATGGCTACACCTTC. The encoded protein is CASSQAGTGIYGYTF.

V is TRBV14 and J is TRBJ2-5, with D perhaps matching TRBD1 (6 bases). The CDR3 loop spans 12 amino acids. Germline V gene sequence: CDR1 SGHDN, CDR2 FVKESK. The V and J ends lost 4 bases and 5 bases respectively, with 8 bases between them. As DNA, the CDR3 is TGTGCCAGCAGCCGGGGGCGGGAGACCCAGTACTTC. This encodes CASSRGRETQYF. Using reference TRBV14 and TRBJ2-5 for the parts outside the CDR3, the full variable domain is EAGVTQFPSHSVIEKGQTVTLRCDPISGHDNLYWYRRVMGKEIKFLLHFVKESKQDESGMPNNRFLAERTGGTYSTLKVQPAELEDSGVYFCASSRGRETQYFGPGTRLLVL.

V is TRBV5-1 and J is TRBJ2-7, with 12 positions matching TRBD2. With 5 bases clipped from V and 1 base from J, the junction kept 4 bases outside the gene matches. Germline V CDR1 and CDR2: SGHRS, YFSETQ. This CDR3 region has 15 residues. The chain's CDR3 is CASRVGLAGSYEQYF. CDR3 bases: TGCGCCAGCAGGGTCGGACTAGCGGGATCCTACGAGCAGTACTTC.

About this clone: At one end, the junction sequence differs from germline, possibly due to a read error. The V and J genes are TRBV2 and TRBJ2-5, with 8 bases lining up with TRBD1. The CDR3 totals 15 residues. Germline V gene data show CDR1 as SNHLY and CDR2 as FYNNEI. This CDR3 reads CASSPGQGAREAQYF. The CDR3 DNA reads as TGTGCCAGCAGTCCTGGGCAGGGGGCAAGAGAGGCCCAGTACTTC.

This clone appeared a few times. The chain combines TRBV5-1 with TRBJ1-1; no definite D call. Between the trimmed V and J ends, which lost 4 bases and 0 bases, there was a span of 16 bases. The germline V gene has CDR1 SGHRS and CDR2 YFSETQ. This CDR3 contains 16 residues. In DNA, the CDR3 is TGCGCCAGCAGCAGAGTGGCCGGGAGGGTGAACACTGAAGCTTTCTTT. This translates into CASSRVAGRVNTEAFF.

The V call is TRBV9, the J call TRBJ2-5; 13 bases agree with TRBD2. The V segment lost 4 bases and the J segment 4 bases; nucleotides outside the gene matches: 7. The CDR3 contains 16 residues. The V gene's germline CDR1 is SGDLS and CDR2 YYNGEE. The CDR3 loop reads CASSRTSGGARETQYF. Here the CDR3 DNA reads TGTGCCAGCAGCCGTACTAGCGGGGGGGCCCGAGAGACCCAGTACTTC.

The J gene is TRBJ2-2, the V gene TRBV5-1; 10 positions match TRBD1. Germline values: CDR1 SGHRS, CDR2 YFSETQ. CDR3 size: 18 residues. Trimming at V came to 4 bases and at J to 2 bases, leaving 11 bases not matched to a gene. CDR3 nucleotides: TGCGCCAGCAGCCCTACCGTAGGGACAGGGGCTAACACCGGGGAGCTGTTTTTT. Residues: CASSPTVGTGANTGELFF.

The V and J genes are TRBV7-9 and TRBJ2-5; D is unresolved. V lost 5 bases and J lost 4, with 11 bases in between. CDR1 is SEHNR, CDR2 FQNEAQ, per germline (reference sequence). This CDR3 is built from 13 residues. CDR3 nucleotide sequence: TGTGCCAGCAGCGCGGCGGCCCTAGAGACCCAGTACTTC. Encoded protein: CASSAAALETQYF.

Of note for this clone: A junction end diverges from the germline sequence, so it may reflect a read error. The chain links TRBV7-8 to TRBJ2-7; tentatively, D is TRBD2 (9 bases). Germline V gene sequence: CDR1 SGHVS, CDR2 FQNEAQ. This CDR3 has 14 residues. CDR3 in DNA: TGTGCCAGCAGCTTGCAGGGGGCGGGGGGGGCAATGGACTTC. Its translation is CASSLQGAGGAMDF.

This clone has only a few counts. The genes are TRBV27 and TRBJ1-1; no clear D gene. CDR1 is MNHEY, CDR2 SMNVEV, per germline (reference sequence). The germline V and J ends were trimmed by 3 bases and 4 bases, with 12 bases remaining between them. The CDR3 runs to 14 residues. CDR3 coding DNA: TGTGCCAGCAGTTTGGGAGGTGGAGGCACTGAAGCTTTCTTT. Encoded protein: CASSLGGGGTEAFF.